These T cell receptor beta chains were read from a single sample in a study of Graves' ophthalmopathy and Graves' hyperthyroidism. TCRdb ran MiXCR on the multiplex PCR reads and lists one entry per CDR3 protein. The data show about 620,000 distinct CDR3 sequences, with 20% to 25% seen just once and approximately 7% held by the top ten. Sequenced: peripheral blood. These receptors all stem from a woman in her late teens or twenties with stable Graves' hyperthyroidism. Some clones in this sample may be carry-over from other donors' samples. Both conserved end residues are part of each CDR3. D genes are given only for firm matches. Part of the rows lack a size; the others show once, few, many or a class for expanded clones.

J	V	length	D	size	DNA	CDR3
TRBJ1-3	TRBV6-1	15	-	-	TGTGCCAGCAGTGAAACGATGGCAGATCGAAACACCATATATTTT	CASSETMADRNTIYF
TRBJ1-5	TRBV2	16	TRBD1	-	TGTGCCAGCAGTCGATACGGGACAGGGACTTACCAGCCCCAGCATTTT	CASSRYGTGTYQPQHF
TRBJ1-6	TRBV5-1	13	-	-	TGCGCCAGCAGCGAGTTGCCTAATTCACCCCTCCACTTT	CASSELPNSPLHF
TRBJ1-2	TRBV6-2/TRBV6-3	18	TRBD1	many	TGTGCCAGCAGTTACTCGAGGAGTACAGGGGCGCCGAACTATGGCTACACCTTC	CASSYSRSTGAPNYGYTF
TRBJ1-2	TRBV6-2/TRBV6-3	16	-	few	TGTGCCAGCAGGACTATAAGGACAGATCGTCTTTATGGCTACACCTTC	CASRTIRTDRLYGYTF
TRBJ2-7	TRBV30	13	-	-	TGTGCCTGGAGTGTAGGGCCAGCCTACGAGCAGTACTTC	CAWSVGPAYEQYF
TRBJ1-5	TRBV20-1	12	-	many	TGCGGTGCTCCATCTAGCAATCAGCCCCAGCATTTT	CGAPSSNQPQHF
TRBJ1-6	TRBV14	17	-	many	TGTGCCAGCAGCCAAGGAGTGGGGGAGTCCTATAATTCACCCCTCCACTTT	CASSQGVGESYNSPLHF
TRBJ1-5	TRBV6-1	15	-	once	TGTGCCAGCAGTGGACGGGCGCGAGGCAATCAGCCCCAGCATTTT	CASSGRARGNQPQHF
TRBJ1-1	TRBV7-3	15	-	many	TGTGCCAGCAGCTTGGGGACAAGGTTGAACACTGAAGCTTTCTTT	CASSLGTRLNTEAFF
TRBJ1-2	TRBV3-1	14	-	-	TGTGCCAGCAGCCAAGTAACACGTGCCTATGGCTACACCTTC	CASSQVTRAYGYTF